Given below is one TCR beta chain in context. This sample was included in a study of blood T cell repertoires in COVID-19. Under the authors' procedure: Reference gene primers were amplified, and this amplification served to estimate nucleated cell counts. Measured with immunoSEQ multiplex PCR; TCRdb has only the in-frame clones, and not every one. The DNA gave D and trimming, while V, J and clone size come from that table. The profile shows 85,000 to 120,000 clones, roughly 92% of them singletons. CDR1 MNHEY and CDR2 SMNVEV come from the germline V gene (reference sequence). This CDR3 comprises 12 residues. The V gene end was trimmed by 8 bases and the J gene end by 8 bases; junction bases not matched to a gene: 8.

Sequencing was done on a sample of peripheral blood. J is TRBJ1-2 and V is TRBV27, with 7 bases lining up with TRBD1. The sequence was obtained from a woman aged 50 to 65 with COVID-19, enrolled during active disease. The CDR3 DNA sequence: TGTGCCAGCTCGGAGAGAGGGGGCGGCTACACCTTC. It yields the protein CASSERGGGYTF.